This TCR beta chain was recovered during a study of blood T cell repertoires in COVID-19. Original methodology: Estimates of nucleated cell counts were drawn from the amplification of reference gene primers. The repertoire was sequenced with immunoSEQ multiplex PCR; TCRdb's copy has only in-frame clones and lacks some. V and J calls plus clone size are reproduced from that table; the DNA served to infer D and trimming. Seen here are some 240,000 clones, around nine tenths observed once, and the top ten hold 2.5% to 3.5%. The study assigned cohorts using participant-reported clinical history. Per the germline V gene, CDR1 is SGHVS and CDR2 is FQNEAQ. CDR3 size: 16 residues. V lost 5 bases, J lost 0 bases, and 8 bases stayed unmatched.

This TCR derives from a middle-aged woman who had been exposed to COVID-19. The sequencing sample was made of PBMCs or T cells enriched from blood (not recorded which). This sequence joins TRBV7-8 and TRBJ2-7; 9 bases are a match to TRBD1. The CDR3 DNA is TGTGCCAGCAGCCCAGGGACAGGGCCAACCTCCTACGAGCAGTACTTC. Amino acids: CASSPGTGPTSYEQYF.